This T cell receptor (beta chain) was sequenced in a study of blood T cell repertoires in COVID-19. Study details: PBMCs, B-cell-depleted T cells, or T cells were the source of the cDNA or gDNA that made up the material.

How the authors handled the data: Amplification of reference gene primers was used by the study to estimate nucleated cell counts. This table comes from immunoSEQ multiplex PCR, and its TCRdb copy is limited to in-frame clones, with some not included. V and J calls and clone size are given by that table; D and trimming were obtained from the DNA. The table includes approximately 85,000 clones, about nine tenths detected once. The sequencing sample was made of peripheral blood. The receptor's source is a middle-aged man with active or convalescent COVID-19.

The CDR3 loop is CASSKEGGPGTSGMGSYEQYF. CDR3 nucleotides: TGTGCCAGCAGCAAAGAAGGGGGACCGGGGACTAGCGGGATGGGCTCCTACGAGCAGTACTTC. The rearrangement uses TRBV21-1 and TRBJ2-7; no DNA check was done on the table's D call, TRBD2. TRBV21-1 is a known pseudogene. The CDR3 length is 21 residues.